This T cell receptor beta chain was sequenced during a study of T cell changes during pregnancy in multiple sclerosis. Germline V gives CDR1 SGHRS, CDR2 YFSETQ. The CDR3 extends over 16 amino acids. J gave up 3 bases and V 4 bases, and 8 bases lay outside the gene matches. Assay used: immunoSEQ multiplex PCR; TCRdb lists only in-frame clones, some missing. The sample includes approximately 30,000 clones, roughly nine tenths seen only once; the top ten take roughly 0.5%. This receptor was identified in a female donor in good health, enrolled as a control in a pregnancy study. Sequencing used CD4+ T cells from peripheral blood mononuclear cells, obtained in the first trimester of pregnancy. This rearrangement joins TRBV5-1 to TRBJ2-7; TRBD1 matches 12 bases. The chain's CDR3 is CASSPGQGAVIYEQYF. The CDR3 DNA reads as TGCGCCAGCAGCCCGGGACAGGGGGCGGTCATCTACGAGCAGTACTTC.